This T cell receptor (beta chain) came from a study of STAT3 mutations in large granular lymphocyte leukemia. Study at large: Among longitudinally sequenced T-LGLL patients, roughly half had canonical activating STAT3 mutations detected. Study conclusions and caveats: In T-cell large granular lymphocyte leukemia, about half of patients showed multiple immunodominant subclonotypes. In several patients, dominant TCR clone burden exceeded STAT3 mutant burden. Variable sampling intervals and differing treatment regimens complicated linking therapy response to TCR clonal burden changes.

V gave up 6 bases and J gave up 0 bases, with 9 bases separating them. CDR3 length: 14 amino acids. Per the germline V gene, CDR1 is KGHSH and CDR2 is LQKENI. Average productive template count per sample was about 40,773. Repertoires were generated with immunoSEQ multiplex PCR, while TCRdb's copy carries only in-frame clones and drops some. The data show about 9,000 clones, approximately 87% seen once. This clone occurred once. Antigen unknown. Sequenced input: peripheral blood mononuclear cells. The TCR originated in a man older than 75 with T-cell large granular lymphocyte leukemia. Some clones in this sample may be carry-over from other donors' samples. This rearrangement joins TRBV18 to TRBJ1-3; the D is unclear. CDR3: CASSVQSSGNTIYF. The CDR3 DNA follows: TGTGCCAGCTCGGTACAGAGCTCTGGAAACACCATATATTTT.